The entry below gives a single T cell receptor beta chain sequence along with its context. Original handling: Amplification of reference gene primers provided the estimated nucleated cell counts. The protocol was immunoSEQ multiplex PCR, while the TCRdb copy is restricted to in-frame clones and leaves out a portion. From that table come the V and J calls and clone size; the DNA was used to work out D and trimming. The table has roughly 250,000 clones, more than 75% seen once. Recovered Cohort 3 donors showed two negative PCRs, clearance, or symptom resolution. This CDR3 comprises 15 residues. Trimming pared 1 base from V and 2 bases from J, leaving 10 bases between. The germline CDR1 and CDR2 sequences are SGHRS and YFSETQ. The data were taken from a study of blood T cell repertoires in COVID-19.

J is TRBJ2-1 and V is TRBV5-1; D remains ambiguous. This clonotype was obtained from a woman aged 45-60 years who had recovered from COVID-19. Sequencing used PBMCs or T cells enriched from blood (not recorded which). CDR3 sequence (DNA): TGCGCCAGCAGCTTGATCCGCGAAACCTACAATGAGCAGTTCTTC. Its protein is CASSLIRETYNEQFF.